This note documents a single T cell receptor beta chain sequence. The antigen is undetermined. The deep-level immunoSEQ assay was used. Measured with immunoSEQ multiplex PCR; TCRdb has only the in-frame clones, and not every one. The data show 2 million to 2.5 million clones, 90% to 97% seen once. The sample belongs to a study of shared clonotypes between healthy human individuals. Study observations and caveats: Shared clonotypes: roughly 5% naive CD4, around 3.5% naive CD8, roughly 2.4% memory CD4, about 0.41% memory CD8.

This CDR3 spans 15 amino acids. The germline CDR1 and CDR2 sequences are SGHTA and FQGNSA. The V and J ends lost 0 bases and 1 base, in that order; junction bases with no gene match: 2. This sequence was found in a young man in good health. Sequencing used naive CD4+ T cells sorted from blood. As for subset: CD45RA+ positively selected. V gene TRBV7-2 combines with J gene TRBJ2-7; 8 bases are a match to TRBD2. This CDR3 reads CASSLASGTSYEQYF. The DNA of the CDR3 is TGTGCCAGCAGCTTAGCTAGCGGGACTTCCTACGAGCAGTACTTC.